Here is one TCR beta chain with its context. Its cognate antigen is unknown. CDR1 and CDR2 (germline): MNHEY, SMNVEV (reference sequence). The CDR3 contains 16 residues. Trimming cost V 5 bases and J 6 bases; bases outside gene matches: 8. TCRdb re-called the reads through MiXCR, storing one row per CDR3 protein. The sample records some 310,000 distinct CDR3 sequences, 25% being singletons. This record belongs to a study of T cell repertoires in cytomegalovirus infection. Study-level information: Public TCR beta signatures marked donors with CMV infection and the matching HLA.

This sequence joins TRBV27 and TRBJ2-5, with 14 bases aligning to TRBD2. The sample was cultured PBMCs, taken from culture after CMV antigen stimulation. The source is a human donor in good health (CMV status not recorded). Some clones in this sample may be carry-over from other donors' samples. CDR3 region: CASSRQGLAGAKTQYF. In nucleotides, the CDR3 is TGTGCCAGCAGTCGCCAGGGACTAGCGGGAGCAAAGACCCAGTACTTC.